Following are 5 T cell receptor beta chains from one sample sequenced in a study of T cell repertoires in cytomegalovirus infection. Via MiXCR, TCRdb re-called the reads, giving one row per CDR3 protein. The repertoire holds hundreds of thousands of distinct CDR3 sequences, with 6% to 8% as singletons. Source material: PBMCs. The origin of the receptors is a human donor in good health (CMV status not recorded). Some clones in this sample may be carry-over from other donors' samples.

This clonotype has a count of ten or more. This chain joins TRBV11-2 and TRBJ1-5; D may be TRBD1 (6 bases). CDR1 and CDR2 (germline): SGHAT, FQNNGV. This CDR3 spans 15 amino acids. V lost 4 bases, J lost 0 bases, and 10 bases lay in between. The CDR3 region has the DNA TGTGCCAGCAGCTCTACACAGGGTAGCAATCAGCCCCAGCATTTT. Its protein is CASSSTQGSNQPQHF.

This clonotype was observed at least ten times. V and J are TRBV7-2 and TRBJ1-2; D uncertain. CDR3 length: 11 residues. Germline lookup yields CDR1 SGHTA and CDR2 FQGNSA. With 5 bases removed from V and 11 bases from J, the gap between germline ends came to 12 bases. This CDR3 is CASSRSPVYTF. In DNA, the CDR3 is TGTGCCAGCAGCCGCTCACCCGTTTACACCTTC.

The V and J genes are TRBV12-3 or TRBV12-4 and TRBJ2-1; possible D gene TRBD2, 9 bases. The CDR3 runs to 17 residues. V was clipped by 3 bases and J by 3 bases, with 18 bases between them. The CDR3 here is CASSFPRGRGGYNEQFF. The CDR3 DNA reads TGTGCCAGCAGTTTCCCCAGGGGGCGGGGGGGCTACAATGAGCAGTTCTTC.

This clonotype was picked up many times. The CDR3 DNA is TGTGCCATCAGTGAGGGGGGGCTTAGTGAAAAACTGTTTTTT. Its protein product is CAISEGGLSEKLFF. The chain carries TRBV10-3 and TRBJ1-4, with a weak D call TRBD1 (6 bases). The germline CDR1 and CDR2 sequences are ENHRY and SYGVKD. This CDR3 is built from 14 residues. V was trimmed by 2 bases and J by 7 bases, leaving 11 bases between them.

This CDR3 reads CSVGRATGELFF. The CDR3 DNA is TGCAGCGTTGGCAGGGCCACCGGGGAGCTGTTTTTT. The chain has TRBV29-1 and TRBJ2-2; D is possibly TRBD1 (5 bases). CDR3 length: 12 residues. The germline gives CDR1 SQVTM, CDR2 ANQGSEA. Between the trimmed V and J ends, which lost 4 bases and 4 bases, there was a span of 7 bases.